This T cell receptor beta chain was obtained from a study of T cells in Graves' hyperthyroidism and ophthalmopathy. For the study at large: It was at initial diagnosis, before any treatment, that peripheral blood was collected.

Amplification yielded TCR beta CDR3 regions, with RNA transcripts as the source. The TCR CDR3 was amplified in a first-round RT-PCR using the HTBI primer set. MiXCR, applied by TCRdb to the multiplex PCR reads, yields one record per CDR3 protein. The sample consists of around 380,000 distinct CDR3 sequences, around an eighth of them appearing once. This TCR was recovered from a man aged 25 to 40 with Graves' hyperthyroidism that later progressed to Graves' ophthalmopathy. The sample consisted of blood.

The CDR3 sequence: CASSERLGYEQYF. Here the CDR3 DNA reads TGTGCCAGCAGTGAACGGTTGGGGTACGAGCAGTACTTC. The chain uses TRBV6-1 and TRBJ2-7; the D is unclear. The CDR3 loop spans 13 amino acids. Trimming took off 2 bases at V and 4 bases at J, with 9 bases between the two ends. CDR1 is MNHNS, CDR2 SASEGT, per germline.